This TCR beta chain was captured in a study of blood T cell repertoires in COVID-19. Study-wide context: The cDNA or gDNA used as material had been derived from T cells, B-cell-depleted T cells, or PBMCs.

How the authors handled the data: Scientists estimated how many nucleated cells there were by amplifying reference gene primers. TCRdb keeps only in-frame clones here, not all; method: immunoSEQ multiplex PCR. The D gene and trimming were derived from the DNA, and the V and J assignments and clone size from that table. The sample yields about 210,000 clones, about 91% seen once. The CDR3 extends over 16 amino acids. The chain uses TRBV21-1 and TRBJ1-1; TRBD1 was called by the table and not checked on the DNA. TRBV21-1 constitutes a pseudogene. This TCR came from a woman in her thirties or forties with acute or convalescent COVID-19. What was sequenced was peripheral blood. The CDR3 DNA follows: TGTGCCAGCAGCCAAACCCTGGTCGCAGGGAACACTGAAGCTTTCTTT. Translation gives CASSQTLVAGNTEAFF.